Presented here are 12 T cell receptor beta chains from one specimen sequenced in a study of blood T cell repertoires in COVID-19. Sequenced by immunoSEQ multiplex PCR; TCRdb stores in-frame clones only, minus some. The sample holds about 400,000 clones, just over 85% seen once. Specimen: peripheral blood. Receptor source: a woman in her twenties or thirties with active or convalescent COVID-19.

The chain carries TRBV18 and TRBJ2-7, with D tentatively TRBD2 (5 bases). The V end was cut by 3 bases, the J end by 4 bases, with 13 bases between. CDR1 KGHSH and CDR2 LQKENI come from the germline V gene. This CDR3 is built from 14 residues. CDR3 residues: CASSPARGPYEQYF. The CDR3 bases are TGTGCCAGCTCACCCGCACGGGGTCCGTACGAGCAGTACTTC.

A note on this clone: Different DNA sequences within this sample yield the same CDR3. The gene calls are TRBV2 and TRBJ1-2; D is ambiguous. The V end lost 0 bases, the J end lost 4 bases, and 3 bases lay between the germline ends. The CDR3 extends over 12 amino acids. Germline V lookup: CDR1 SNHLY, CDR2 FYNNEI. Here the CDR3 DNA reads TGTGCCAGCAGTGAAGCCTCCTATGGCTACACCTTC. Translating it yields CASSEASYGYTF.

The V and J genes are TRBV18 and TRBJ1-5; D unclear. The CDR3 is 12 amino acids. Germline V lookup: CDR1 KGHSH, CDR2 LQKENI. Trimming removed 6 bases from V and 2 bases from J, with 5 bases in between. In DNA, the CDR3 is TGTGCCAGCTCCCTCCGCAATCAGCCCCAGCATTTT. As protein: CASSLRNQPQHF.

V gene TRBV14 combines with J gene TRBJ2-1, with TRBD2 identical over 16 bases. The V gene's germline CDR1 is SGHDN and CDR2 FVKESK. The CDR3 length is 21 residues. With V trimmed by 3 bases and J by 1 base, 12 bases remained unmatched. The CDR3: CASSHRTGTSGGAGSYNEQFF. CDR3 nucleotides: TGTGCCAGCAGCCACCGAACCGGGACTAGCGGGGGGGCCGGGTCCTACAATGAGCAGTTCTTC. The whole variable domain, remainder taken from reference TRBV14 and TRBJ2-1, is EAGVTQFPSHSVIEKGQTVTLRCDPISGHDNLYWYRRVMGKEIKFLLHFVKESKQDESGMPNNRFLAERTGGTYSTLKVQPAELEDSGVYFCASSHRTGTSGGAGSYNEQFFGPGTRLTVL.

The chain's CDR3 is CASSLDRTNYGYTF. For the CDR3, the DNA is TGCGCCAGCAGCTTGGACAGAACTAACTATGGCTACACCTTC. This chain joins TRBV5-1 and TRBJ1-2; D uncertain. This CDR3 has 14 residues. Germline V gene data show CDR1 as SGHRS and CDR2 as YFSETQ. The V gene lost 0 bases and the J gene lost 0 bases, with 6 bases spanning the gap.

The chain has TRBV7-9 and TRBJ1-5, with 9 positions matching TRBD1. CDR1 is SEHNR, CDR2 FQNEAQ, per germline (reference sequence). J gave up 6 bases and V 4 bases, and 19 bases lay outside the gene matches. This CDR3 region has 19 residues. The CDR3, as DNA: TGTGCCAGCAGCTCCAAAGTCCCGGGACAGGGAGCCCAGGGTCAGCCCCAGCATTTT. This gives the protein CASSSKVPGQGAQGQPQHF.

The chain couples TRBV6-5 to TRBJ1-5, with D tentatively TRBD1 (5 bases). The CDR3 contains 14 residues. The germline gives CDR1 MNHEY, CDR2 SVGAGI. Between the trimmed V and J ends, which lost 8 bases and 6 bases, there was a span of 17 bases. The CDR3 loop reads CASERWGGAQPQHF. Written as DNA, the CDR3 is TGTGCCAGCGAACGTTGGGGGGGTGCTCAGCCCCAGCATTTT.

The chain carries TRBV6-5 and TRBJ2-1; 12 bases line up with TRBD2. Germline assignment: CDR1 MNHEY and CDR2 SVGAGI. With V trimmed by 5 bases and J by 5 bases, 4 bases remained unmatched. The CDR3 spans 15 residues. The CDR3 region is CASSLAGGLDNEQFF. The CDR3 DNA sequence: TGTGCCAGCAGTCTAGCGGGAGGGCTCGACAATGAGCAGTTCTTC.

The CDR3, as DNA: TGTGCCAGCAGCTCCGTGGCAAAGAACACCGGGGAGCTGTTTTTT. This sequence encodes CASSSVAKNTGELFF. The chain joins TRBV7-2 to TRBJ2-2; no clear D gene. Germline lookup yields CDR1 SGHTA and CDR2 FQGNSA. V was trimmed by 4 bases and J by 1 base, leaving 10 bases between them. The CDR3 spans 15 residues. The full variable domain, in which reference TRBV7-2 and TRBJ2-2 provide the parts outside the CDR3, is GAGVSQSPSNKVTEKGKDVELRCDPISGHTALYWYRQSLGQGLEFLIYFQGNSAPDKSGLPSDRFSAERTGGSVSTLTIQRTQQEDSAVYLCASSSVAKNTGELFFGEGSRLTVL.

The chain carries TRBV6-6 and TRBJ1-5; D ambiguous. Trimming left V 0 bases short and J 6 bases short, with 12 bases between. Germline CDR1 is MNHNY and CDR2 is SVGAGI (reference sequence). This CDR3 contains 15 residues. In DNA, the CDR3 is TGTGCCAGCAGTTACTCCCGGGGAAATGCTCAGCCCCAGCATTTT. Its translation: CASSYSRGNAQPQHF.

In regard to this clone: Other nucleotide sequences in the sample specify the same CDR3. The chain combines TRBV6-5 with TRBJ1-2; weak D call: TRBD1 (5 bases). The CDR3 totals 12 residues. Per germline, CDR1 MNHEY and CDR2 SVGAGI. Trimming pared 6 bases from V and 4 bases from J, leaving 9 bases between. CDR3 amino acids: CASRPTGYGYTF. As DNA, the CDR3 is TGTGCCAGCAGGCCCACAGGCTATGGCTACACCTTC.

This sequence joins TRBV5-8 and TRBJ2-1, with D perhaps TRBD1 (5 bases). The germline V and J ends were trimmed by 6 bases and 4 bases, with 14 bases remaining between them. The CDR3 runs to 14 residues. CDR1 is SGHTS and CDR2 is YDEGEE in the germline V gene. The CDR3 sequence: CASTLAREYNEQFF. For the CDR3, the DNA is TGTGCCAGCACCCTGGCCAGGGAATACAATGAGCAGTTCTTC.